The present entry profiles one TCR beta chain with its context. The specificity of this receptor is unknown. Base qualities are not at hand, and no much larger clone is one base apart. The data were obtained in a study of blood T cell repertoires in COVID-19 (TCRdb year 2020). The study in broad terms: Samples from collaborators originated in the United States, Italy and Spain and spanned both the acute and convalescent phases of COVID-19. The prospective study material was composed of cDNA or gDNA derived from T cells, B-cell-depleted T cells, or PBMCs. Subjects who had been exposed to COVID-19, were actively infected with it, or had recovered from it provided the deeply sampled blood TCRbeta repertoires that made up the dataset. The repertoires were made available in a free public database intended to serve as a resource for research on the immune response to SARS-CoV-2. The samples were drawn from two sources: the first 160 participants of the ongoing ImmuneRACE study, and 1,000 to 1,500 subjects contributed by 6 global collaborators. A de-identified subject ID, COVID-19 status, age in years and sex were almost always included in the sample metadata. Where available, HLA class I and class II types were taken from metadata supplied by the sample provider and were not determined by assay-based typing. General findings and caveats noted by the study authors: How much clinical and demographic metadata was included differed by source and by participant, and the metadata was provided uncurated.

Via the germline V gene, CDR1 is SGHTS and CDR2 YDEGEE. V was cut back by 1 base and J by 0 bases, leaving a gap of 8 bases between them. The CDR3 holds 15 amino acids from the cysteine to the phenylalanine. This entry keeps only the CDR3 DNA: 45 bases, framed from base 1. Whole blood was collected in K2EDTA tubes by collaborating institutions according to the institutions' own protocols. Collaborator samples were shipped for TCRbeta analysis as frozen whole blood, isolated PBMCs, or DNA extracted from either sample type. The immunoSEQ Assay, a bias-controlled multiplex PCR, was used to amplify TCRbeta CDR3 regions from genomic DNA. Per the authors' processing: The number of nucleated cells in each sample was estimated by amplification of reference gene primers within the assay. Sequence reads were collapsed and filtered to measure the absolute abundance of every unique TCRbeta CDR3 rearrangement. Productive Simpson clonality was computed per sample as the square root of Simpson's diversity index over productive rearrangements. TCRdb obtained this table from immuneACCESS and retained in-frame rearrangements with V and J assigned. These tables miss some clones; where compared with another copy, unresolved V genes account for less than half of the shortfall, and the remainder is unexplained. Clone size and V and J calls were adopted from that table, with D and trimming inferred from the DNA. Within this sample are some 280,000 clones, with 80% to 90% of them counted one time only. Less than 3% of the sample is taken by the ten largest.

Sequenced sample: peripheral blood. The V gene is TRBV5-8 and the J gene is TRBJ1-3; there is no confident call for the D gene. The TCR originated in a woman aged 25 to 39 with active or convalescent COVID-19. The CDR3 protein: CASSLYASSGNTIYF. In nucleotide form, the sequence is TGTGCCAGCAGCTTGTACGCCAGCTCTGGAAACACCATATATTTT.